This T cell receptor (beta chain) was recorded in a study of shared clonotypes between healthy human individuals. None of the donors, who were healthy HIV-negative adults, had recently had acute infections or vaccinations. About this clone: Its antigen is as yet unknown. This sample also contains other DNA sequences that code for the same CDR3.

Study-wide findings and caveats: The study found lower generation probabilities in non-shared clonotypes than in those shared by all four donors.

Sequencing used immunoSEQ multiplex PCR; TCRdb keeps in-frame clones, though not all of them. Of some 2,000,000 clones listed, approximately 95% are singletons. The CDR3 loop spans 15 amino acids. Germline-derived CDR1 and CDR2 are SNHLY and FYNNEI. V lost 9 bases, J lost 0 bases, and 10 bases stayed unmatched. This chain connects TRBV2 to TRBJ2-7, with 8 positions matching TRBD1. The source material was naive CD4+ T cells sorted from blood. Subset indicated: CD45RA+ positively selected. The TCR comes from a man younger than 35 in good health. The chain's CDR3 is CASGGGTGSSYEQYF. Here the CDR3 DNA reads TGTGCCAGTGGAGGGGGGACAGGTAGCTCCTACGAGCAGTACTTC.